The rows below give T cell receptor beta chains drawn from one sample of a study of technical replicates of blood from several donors. Using immunoSEQ multiplex PCR, the repertoire was profiled, and TCRdb retains in-frame clones only, with some absent. The sample contains some 77,000 clones, 75% to 95% of which appear only once. The sequenced sample consisted of T cells isolated from PBMCs. The receptor set was obtained from a human donor in good health. Both conserved end residues are part of each CDR3. A D gene is named only where the DNA matches it firmly. Size values are once, few and many counts, or a class for expanded clones, and some rows have none.

clone_size j_call d_call v_call cdr3_aa cdr3_nt
- TRBJ2-1 - TRBV7-6 CASSFGQGRNEQFF TGTGCCAGCAGCTTCGGTCAGGGAAGGAATGAGCAGTTCTTC
- TRBJ1-2 TRBD1 TRBV25-1 CASSESPRTGHYGYTF TGTGCCAGCAGTGAATCTCCAAGGACAGGGCACTATGGCTACACCTTC
- TRBJ1-2 - TRBV2 CASSEETVSGYTF TGTGCCAGCAGTGAAGAGACAGTCAGTGGCTACACCTTC
- TRBJ1-3 TRBD1 TRBV7-2 CASSLTGAYRNTIYF TGTGCCAGCAGCTTGACAGGGGCCTATCGAAACACCATATATTTT
few TRBJ1-1 TRBD1 TRBV30 CAWDRGPNTEAFF TGTGCCTGGGACAGGGGCCCGAACACTGAAGCTTTCTTT
- TRBJ1-1 - TRBV30 CAWSLTRGIEFPKAFF TGTGCCTGGAGCTTAACCAGGGGCATCGAGTTCCCAAAGGCTTTCTTT
- TRBJ2-5 TRBD1 TRBV6-5 CASTPDRNQETQYF TGTGCCAGCACCCCGGACAGGAACCAAGAGACCCAGTACTTC
- TRBJ2-7 TRBD1 TRBV5-1 CASSLVGQGYEQYF TGCGCCAGCAGCTTGGTGGGACAGGGTTACGAGCAGTACTTC
- TRBJ2-3 TRBD1 TRBV13 CASSNRDRVPDTQYF TGTGCCAGCAGCAACCGGGACAGGGTTCCAGATACGCAGTATTTT
- TRBJ2-7 TRBD1 TRBV19 CASSFGTGGNEQYF TGTGCCAGTAGTTTCGGGACAGGGGGTAACGAGCAGTACTTC
few TRBJ1-1 - TRBV4-2 CASSPFQGPGTEAFF TGTGCCAGCAGCCCCTTTCAGGGGCCCGGGACTGAAGCTTTCTTT
- TRBJ1-2 TRBD1 TRBV7-2 CASSWDSSYGYTF TGTGCCAGCAGCTGGGACAGCTCCTATGGCTACACCTTC
- TRBJ2-7 TRBD2 TRBV28 CASSLAGGLYEQYF TGTGCCAGCAGTCTAGCGGGAGGACTCTACGAGCAGTACTTC
- TRBJ1-5 TRBD1 TRBV5-6 CASSWGGQGGQPQHF TGTGCCAGCAGCTGGGGGGGACAGGGAGGACAGCCCCAGCATTTT
once TRBJ2-7 TRBD1 TRBV6-5 CASSSHRGEQYF TGTGCCAGCAGTTCCCACAGGGGCGAGCAGTACTTC
- TRBJ2-1 TRBD2 TRBV5-1 CASSLTGTSGSREQFF TGCGCCAGCAGCTTAACCGGGACTAGCGGGAGTCGAGAGCAGTTCTTC
few TRBJ1-4 TRBD1 TRBV27 CASSLTGGYEKLFF TGTGCCAGCAGTTTAACAGGGGGCTATGAAAAACTGTTTTTT
- TRBJ2-1 TRBD2 TRBV5-4 CASSLAVVLAGPNEQFF TGTGCCAGCAGCTTGGCCGTTGTACTAGCGGGCCCCAATGAGCAGTTCTTC
- TRBJ1-5 TRBD1 TRBV4-1 CASSQGSIIRDRNQPQHF TGCGCCAGCAGCCAAGGAAGTATTATCCGGGACAGAAATCAGCCCCAGCATTTT
- TRBJ2-1 TRBD2 TRBV19 CASSTTSGAYNEQFF TGTGCCAGTAGTACGACTAGCGGGGCCTACAATGAGCAGTTCTTC
- TRBJ2-7 TRBD2 TRBV19 CASSSELAGASYEQYF TGTGCCAGTAGTTCGGAGCTAGCGGGGGCTTCCTACGAGCAGTACTTC
- TRBJ2-2 TRBD1 TRBV7-6 CASSEVPGQGAIDRTGELFF TGTGCCAGCAGCGAAGTCCCGGGACAGGGGGCGATTGATCGCACCGGGGAGCTGTTTTTT
- TRBJ1-1 TRBD1 TRBV27 CASTFTGGGTEAFF TGTGCCAGCACCTTTACAGGGGGCGGCACTGAAGCTTTCTTT
- TRBJ1-1 - TRBV2 CASIKTVSEAFF TGTGCCAGCATTAAGACAGTTTCTGAAGCTTTCTTT
- TRBJ2-7 - TRBV7-9 CASSGKTRQDEQYF TGTGCCAGCAGCGGCAAAACTAGGCAGGACGAGCAGTACTTC
- TRBJ2-5 TRBD2 TRBV5-4 CASSLQLADGKTQYF TGTGCCAGCAGCCTACAACTAGCGGATGGGAAGACCCAGTACTTC
- TRBJ1-2 TRBD1 TRBV27 CASSPMGQTNYGYTF TGTGCCAGCAGTCCGATGGGACAGACTAACTATGGCTACACCTTC
- TRBJ2-7 - TRBV14 CASSQDFLTGLSYEQYF TGTGCCAGCAGCCAAGATTTCTTAACAGGCCTGTCCTACGAGCAGTACTTC
- TRBJ2-7 - TRBV10-2 CASSELYNREEEQYF TGCGCCAGCAGTGAGTTATATAACAGGGAAGAAGAGCAGTACTTC
- TRBJ1-5 - TRBV19 CASSMGGPWHF TGTGCCAGTAGTATGGGAGGACCGTGGCATTTT
- TRBJ2-5 TRBD2 TRBV12-5 CASGPSGGGGTQYF TGTGCTAGTGGTCCTTCGGGCGGCGGGGGGACCCAGTACTTC
- TRBJ2-7 - TRBV19 CASSLGSGTYEQYF TGTGCCAGTAGTCTCGGGAGTGGAACCTACGAGCAGTACTTC
- TRBJ2-7 TRBD1 TRBV6-6 CASSDGQGVIHEQYF TGTGCCAGCAGTGATGGACAGGGGGTGATCCACGAGCAGTACTTC
- TRBJ1-1 - TRBV27 CASSLAPMNTEAFF TGTGCCAGCAGTTTGGCCCCCATGAACACTGAAGCTTTCTTT
- TRBJ2-7 TRBD1 TRBV6-5 CASSYAGTGLFEQYF TGTGCCAGCAGTTACGCCGGGACAGGGTTGTTCGAGCAGTACTTC
- TRBJ2-1 TRBD2 TRBV7-2 CASSSPGLAALGEQFF TGTGCCAGCAGCTCCCCGGGACTAGCGGCTTTAGGCGAGCAGTTCTTC
- TRBJ2-7 - TRBV7-9 CASTLTGTAIEF TGTGCCAGCACCCTCACCGGGACTGCGATCGAATTC
- TRBJ2-7 - TRBV18 CASSPMGASYEQYF TGTGCCAGCTCCCCGATGGGGGCCTCCTACGAGCAGTACTTC
- TRBJ1-1 - TRBV19 CASSFGLGQGTNTEAFF TGTGCCAGTAGTTTTGGGTTGGGGCAGGGCACGAACACTGAAGCTTTCTTT
- TRBJ2-2 TRBD1 TRBV19 CASSIGDRVTTGELFF TGTGCCAGTAGTATAGGCGACAGGGTGACGACCGGGGAGCTGTTTTTT
- TRBJ2-7 TRBD2 TRBV10-3 CAISDRGGEIYEQYF TGTGCCATCAGCGACCGGGGAGGGGAAATATACGAGCAGTACTTC
once TRBJ1-4 TRBD1 TRBV6-5 CASRGGREKLFF TGTGCCAGCAGAGGGGGCCGGGAAAAACTGTTTTTT
few TRBJ2-1 TRBD1 TRBV5-1 CASTTGSSYNEQFF TGCGCCAGCACGACAGGGAGTTCCTACAATGAGCAGTTCTTC
- TRBJ2-1 TRBD1 TRBV19 CASSPKDRGHEQFF TGTGCCAGTAGTCCCAAGGACAGGGGCCATGAGCAGTTCTTC
once TRBJ1-5 - TRBV27 CASSLGGSNQPQHF TGTGCCAGCAGCCTCGGGGGAAGCAATCAGCCCCAGCATTTT
- TRBJ1-5 - TRBV18 CASSPDNNQPQHF TGTGCCAGCTCACCGGACAACAATCAGCCCCAGCATTTT
- TRBJ2-7 - TRBV7-2 CASSLSDVHEQYF TGTGCCAGCAGCTTAAGCGACGTCCACGAGCAGTACTTC
once TRBJ2-3 TRBD2 TRBV6-5 CASTEAVREATQYF TGTGCCAGCACAGAAGCTGTTCGGGAGGCTACGCAGTATTTT
- TRBJ2-5 TRBD2 TRBV7-2 CASSLAQSGRGETQYF TGTGCCAGCAGCTTAGCGCAAAGCGGGAGGGGTGAGACCCAGTACTTC
- TRBJ2-7 TRBD1 TRBV28 CASSLRTGVGYEQYF TGTGCCAGCAGTTTACGGACAGGCGTCGGGTACGAGCAGTACTTC
- TRBJ2-7 TRBD2 TRBV2 CASSGGTSGRWYEQYF TGTGCCAGCAGTGGGGGGACTAGCGGGAGATGGTACGAGCAGTACTTC